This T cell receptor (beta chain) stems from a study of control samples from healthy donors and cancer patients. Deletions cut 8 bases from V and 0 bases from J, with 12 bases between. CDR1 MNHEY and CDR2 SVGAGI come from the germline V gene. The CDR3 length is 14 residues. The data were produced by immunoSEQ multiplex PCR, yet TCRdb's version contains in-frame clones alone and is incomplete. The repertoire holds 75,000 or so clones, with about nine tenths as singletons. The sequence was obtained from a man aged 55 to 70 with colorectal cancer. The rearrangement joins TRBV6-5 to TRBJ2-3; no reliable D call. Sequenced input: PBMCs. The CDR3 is CASRTEGSTDTQYF. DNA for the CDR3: TGTGCCAGCCGGACGGAAGGGAGCACAGATACGCAGTATTTT.